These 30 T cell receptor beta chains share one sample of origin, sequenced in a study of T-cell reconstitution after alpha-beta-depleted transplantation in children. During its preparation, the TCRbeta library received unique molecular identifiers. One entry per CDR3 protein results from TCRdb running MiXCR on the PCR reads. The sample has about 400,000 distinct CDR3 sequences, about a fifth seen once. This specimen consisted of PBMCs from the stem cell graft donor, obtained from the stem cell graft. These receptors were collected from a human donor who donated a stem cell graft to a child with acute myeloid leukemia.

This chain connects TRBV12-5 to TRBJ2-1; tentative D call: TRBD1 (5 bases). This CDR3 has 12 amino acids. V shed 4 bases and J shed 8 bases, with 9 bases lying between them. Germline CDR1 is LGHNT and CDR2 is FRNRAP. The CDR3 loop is CASGSPQDEQFF. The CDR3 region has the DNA TGTGCTAGTGGTTCCCCACAGGATGAGCAGTTCTTC.

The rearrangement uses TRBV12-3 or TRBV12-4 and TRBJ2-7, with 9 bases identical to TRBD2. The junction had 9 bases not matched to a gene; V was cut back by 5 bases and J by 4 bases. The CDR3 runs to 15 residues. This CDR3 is CASSGPSGTGYEQYF. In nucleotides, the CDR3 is TGTGCCAGCAGTGGGCCTAGCGGGACGGGGTACGAGCAGTACTTC.

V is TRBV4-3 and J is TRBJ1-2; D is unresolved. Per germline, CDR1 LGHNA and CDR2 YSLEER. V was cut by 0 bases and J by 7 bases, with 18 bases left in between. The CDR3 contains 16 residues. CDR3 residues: CASSQDSLLGSSGYTF. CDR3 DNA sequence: TGCGCCAGCAGCCAAGATTCCCTTTTGGGATCATCTGGCTACACCTTC.

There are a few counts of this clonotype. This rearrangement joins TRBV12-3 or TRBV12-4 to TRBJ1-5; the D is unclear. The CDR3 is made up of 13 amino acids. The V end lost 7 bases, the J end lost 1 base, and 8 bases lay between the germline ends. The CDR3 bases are TGTGCCAGCACCTCCTCGAGCAATCAGCCCCAGCATTTT. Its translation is CASTSSSNQPQHF.

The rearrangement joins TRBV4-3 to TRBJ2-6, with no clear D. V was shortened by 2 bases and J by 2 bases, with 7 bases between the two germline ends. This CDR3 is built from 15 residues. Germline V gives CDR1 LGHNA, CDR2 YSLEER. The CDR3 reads CASSQRSAGANVLTF. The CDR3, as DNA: TGCGCCAGCAGCCAAAGGAGCGCTGGGGCCAACGTCCTGACTTTC.

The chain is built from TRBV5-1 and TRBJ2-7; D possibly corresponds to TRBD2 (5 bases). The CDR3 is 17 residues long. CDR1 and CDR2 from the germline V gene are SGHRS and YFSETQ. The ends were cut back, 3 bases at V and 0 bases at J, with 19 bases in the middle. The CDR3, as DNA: TGCGCCAGCAGCTCATCCGGCACGGGAAAGACCTCCTACGAGCAGTACTTC. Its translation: CASSSSGTGKTSYEQYF.

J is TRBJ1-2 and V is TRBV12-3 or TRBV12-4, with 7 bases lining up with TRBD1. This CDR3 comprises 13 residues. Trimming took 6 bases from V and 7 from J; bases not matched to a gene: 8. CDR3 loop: CASRPDRSSGYTF. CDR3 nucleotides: TGTGCCAGCAGACCGGACAGGTCGAGTGGCTACACCTTC.

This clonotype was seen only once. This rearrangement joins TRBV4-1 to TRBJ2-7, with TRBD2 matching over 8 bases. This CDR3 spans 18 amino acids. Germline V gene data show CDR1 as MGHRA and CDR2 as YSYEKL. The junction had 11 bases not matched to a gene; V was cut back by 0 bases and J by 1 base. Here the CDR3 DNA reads TGCGCCAGCAGCCAAGATCTCAGGAGCGGGAGAAAGTCCTACGAGCAGTACTTC. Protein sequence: CASSQDLRSGRKSYEQYF.

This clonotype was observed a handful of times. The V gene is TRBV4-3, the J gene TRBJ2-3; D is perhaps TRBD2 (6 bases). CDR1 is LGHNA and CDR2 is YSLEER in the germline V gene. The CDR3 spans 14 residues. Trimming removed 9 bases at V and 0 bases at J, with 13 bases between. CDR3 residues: CASALRESTDTQYF. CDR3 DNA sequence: TGCGCCAGTGCTTTGCGGGAAAGCACAGATACGCAGTATTTT.

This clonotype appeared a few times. The CDR3 DNA is TGTGCCAGCACCCAAAGCGGGAGCGGGAGGGAGCTGTTTTTT. Its translation: CASTQSGSGRELFF. V usage is TRBV11-2 and J usage is TRBJ2-2; 8 bases map to TRBD2. Germline V gene sequence: CDR1 SGHAT, CDR2 FQNNGV. The V segment lost 7 bases and the J segment 9 bases; nucleotides outside the gene matches: 10. The CDR3 sequence is 14 residues long.

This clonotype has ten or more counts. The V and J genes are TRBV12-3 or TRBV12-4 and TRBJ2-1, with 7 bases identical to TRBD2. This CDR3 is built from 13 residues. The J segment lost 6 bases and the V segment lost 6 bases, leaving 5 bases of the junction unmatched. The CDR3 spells CASSGLVANEQFF. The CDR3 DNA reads TGTGCCAGCAGCGGACTAGTGGCCAATGAGCAGTTCTTC.

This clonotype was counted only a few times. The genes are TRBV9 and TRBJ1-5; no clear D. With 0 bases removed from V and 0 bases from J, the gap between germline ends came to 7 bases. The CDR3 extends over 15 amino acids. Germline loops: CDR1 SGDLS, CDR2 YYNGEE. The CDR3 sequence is CASSVGGNSNQPQHF. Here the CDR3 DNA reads TGTGCCAGCAGCGTAGGTGGGAATAGCAATCAGCCCCAGCATTTT.

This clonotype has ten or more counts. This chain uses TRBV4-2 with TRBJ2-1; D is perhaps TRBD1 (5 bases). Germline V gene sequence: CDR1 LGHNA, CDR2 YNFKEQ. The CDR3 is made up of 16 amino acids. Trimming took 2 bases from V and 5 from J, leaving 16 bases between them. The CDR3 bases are TGTGCCAGCAGCCAATCCCCCTGGGGCGGAGACAATGAGCAGTTCTTC. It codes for CASSQSPWGGDNEQFF.

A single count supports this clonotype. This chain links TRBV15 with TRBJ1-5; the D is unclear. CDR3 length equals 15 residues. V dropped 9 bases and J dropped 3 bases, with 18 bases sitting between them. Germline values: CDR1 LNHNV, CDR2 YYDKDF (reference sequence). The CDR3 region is CATTSGPGFNQPQHF. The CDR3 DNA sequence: TGTGCCACTACCTCGGGCCCGGGGTTCAATCAGCCCCAGCATTTT.

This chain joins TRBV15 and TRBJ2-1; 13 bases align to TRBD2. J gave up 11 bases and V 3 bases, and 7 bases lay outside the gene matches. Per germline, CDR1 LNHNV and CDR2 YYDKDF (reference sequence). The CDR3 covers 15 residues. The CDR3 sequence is CATSRDGLAGVKQFF. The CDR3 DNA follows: TGTGCCACCAGCAGGGACGGACTAGCGGGAGTGAAGCAGTTCTTC.

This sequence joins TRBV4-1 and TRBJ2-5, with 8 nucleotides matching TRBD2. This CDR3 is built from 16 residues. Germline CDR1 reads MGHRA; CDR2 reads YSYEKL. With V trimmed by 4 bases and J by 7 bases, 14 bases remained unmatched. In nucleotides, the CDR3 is TGCGCCAGCAGCCGAGAAGCGGGAGCGCCGACAGGGACCCAGTACTTC. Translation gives CASSREAGAPTGTQYF.

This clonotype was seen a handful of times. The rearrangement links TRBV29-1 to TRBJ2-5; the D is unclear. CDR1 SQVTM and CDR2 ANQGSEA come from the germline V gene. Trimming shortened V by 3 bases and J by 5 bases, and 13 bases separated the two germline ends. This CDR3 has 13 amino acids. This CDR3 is CSVDLGLGETQYF. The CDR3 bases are TGCAGCGTTGACTTAGGTTTGGGTGAGACCCAGTACTTC.

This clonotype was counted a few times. CDR3: CASSQDSGRAITGELFF. CDR3 coding DNA: TGCGCCAGCAGCCAAGACAGCGGGAGGGCAATCACCGGGGAGCTGTTTTTT. V and J are TRBV4-1 and TRBJ2-2; TRBD2 agrees at 10 bases. Germline V lookup: CDR1 MGHRA, CDR2 YSYEKL. There are 17 residues in the CDR3. Losses at the gene ends were 0 bases for V and 4 bases for J; bases not matched to a gene: 5.

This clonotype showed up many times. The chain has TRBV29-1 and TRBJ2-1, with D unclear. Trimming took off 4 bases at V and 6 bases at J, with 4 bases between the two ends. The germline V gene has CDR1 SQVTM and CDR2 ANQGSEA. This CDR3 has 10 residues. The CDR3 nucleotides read TGCAGCGTTGGAGGCAATGAGCAGTTCTTC. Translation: CSVGGNEQFF.

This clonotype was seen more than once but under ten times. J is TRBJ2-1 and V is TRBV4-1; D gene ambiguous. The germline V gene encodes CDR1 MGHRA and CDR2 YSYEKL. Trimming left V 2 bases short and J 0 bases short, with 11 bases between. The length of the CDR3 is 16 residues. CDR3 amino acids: CASSQLSKSSYNEQFF. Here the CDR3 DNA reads TGCGCCAGCAGCCAATTGTCCAAGAGCTCCTACAATGAGCAGTTCTTC.

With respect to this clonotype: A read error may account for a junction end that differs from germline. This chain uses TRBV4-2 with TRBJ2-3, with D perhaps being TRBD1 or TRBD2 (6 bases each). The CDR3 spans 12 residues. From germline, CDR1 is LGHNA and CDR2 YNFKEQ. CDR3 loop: CASSQDPGAPLF. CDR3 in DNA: TGTGCCAGCAGCCAAGACCCGGGGGCCCCTCTTTTT.

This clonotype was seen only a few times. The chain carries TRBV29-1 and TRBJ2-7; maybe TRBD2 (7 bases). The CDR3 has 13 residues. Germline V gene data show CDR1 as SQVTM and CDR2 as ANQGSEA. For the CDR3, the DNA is TGCAACTGGGGGGGGCGCAGTGCCTACGAGCAGTACTTC. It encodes CNWGGRSAYEQYF.

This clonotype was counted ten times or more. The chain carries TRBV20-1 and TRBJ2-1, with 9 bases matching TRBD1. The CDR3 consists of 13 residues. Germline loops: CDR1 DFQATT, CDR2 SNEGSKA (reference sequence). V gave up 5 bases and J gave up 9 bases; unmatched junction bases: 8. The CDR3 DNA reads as TGCAGTGCTGCGGACAGGGGTAAGGGTGAGCAGTTCTTC. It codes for CSAADRGKGEQFF.

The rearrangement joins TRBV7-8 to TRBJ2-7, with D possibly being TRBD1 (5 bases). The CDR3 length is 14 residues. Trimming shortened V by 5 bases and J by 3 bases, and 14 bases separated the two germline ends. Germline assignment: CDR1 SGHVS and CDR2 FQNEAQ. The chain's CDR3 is CASSADSQFYEQYF. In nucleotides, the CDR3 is TGTGCCAGCAGCGCCGACAGTCAATTCTACGAGCAGTACTTC.

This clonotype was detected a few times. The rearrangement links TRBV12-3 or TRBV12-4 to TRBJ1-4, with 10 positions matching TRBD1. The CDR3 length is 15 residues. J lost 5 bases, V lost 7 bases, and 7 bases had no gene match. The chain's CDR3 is CASTRPGQGNEKLFF. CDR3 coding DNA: TGTGCCAGCACCCGACCGGGACAGGGGAATGAAAAACTGTTTTTT.

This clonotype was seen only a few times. In nucleotides, the CDR3 is TGCGCCAGCACTGAAGGGACTAGCGCCTACGAGCAGTACTTC. This sequence encodes CASTEGTSAYEQYF. This chain connects TRBV10-2 to TRBJ2-7; 10 bases match TRBD2. Germline CDR1 reads WSHSY; CDR2 reads SAAADI. The CDR3 totals 14 residues. J was trimmed by 2 bases and V by 7 bases; bases with no gene match: 5.

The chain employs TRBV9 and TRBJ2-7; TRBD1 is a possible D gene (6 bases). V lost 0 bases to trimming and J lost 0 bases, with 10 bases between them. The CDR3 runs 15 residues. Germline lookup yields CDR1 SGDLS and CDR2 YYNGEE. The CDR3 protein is CASSVVGQPSYEQYF. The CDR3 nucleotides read TGTGCCAGCAGCGTAGTAGGACAGCCCTCCTACGAGCAGTACTTC.

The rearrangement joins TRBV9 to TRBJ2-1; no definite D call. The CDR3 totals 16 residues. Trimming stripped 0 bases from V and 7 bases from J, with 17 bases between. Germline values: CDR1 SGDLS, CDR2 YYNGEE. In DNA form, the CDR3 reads TGTGCCAGCAGCGTAGGGATCCGTGGCCCAGAGAATGAGCAGTTCTTC. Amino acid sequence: CASSVGIRGPENEQFF.

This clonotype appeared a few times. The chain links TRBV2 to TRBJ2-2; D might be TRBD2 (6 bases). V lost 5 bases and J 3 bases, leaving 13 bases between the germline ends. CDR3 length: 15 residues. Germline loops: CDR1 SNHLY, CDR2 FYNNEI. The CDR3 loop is CASSRGTVHTGELFF. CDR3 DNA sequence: TGTGCCAGCAGTCGGGGGACGGTACACACCGGGGAGCTGTTTTTT.

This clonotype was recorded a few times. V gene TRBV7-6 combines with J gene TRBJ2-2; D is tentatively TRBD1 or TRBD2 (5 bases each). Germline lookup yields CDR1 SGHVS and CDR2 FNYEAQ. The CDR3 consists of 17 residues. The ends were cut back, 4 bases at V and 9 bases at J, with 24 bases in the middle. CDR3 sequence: CASSSGDDWEKGRELFF. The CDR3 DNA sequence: TGTGCCAGCAGCTCCGGGGATGATTGGGAAAAGGGGCGGGAGCTGTTTTTT.